The 17 T cell receptor beta chains presented below share a single source sample, sequenced in a study of blood T cell repertoires in COVID-19. Sequenced by immunoSEQ multiplex PCR; TCRdb stores in-frame clones only, minus some. The table records some 210,000 clones, roughly four fifths of them present only once. The sequenced sample was PBMCs or T cells enriched from blood (not recorded which). The receptors originated from a man aged 35 to 55 who had recovered from COVID-19.

The CDR3 is CASSRIAGFYEQYF. The CDR3 bases are TGTGCCAGCAGTCGGATAGCGGGATTTTACGAGCAGTACTTC. This sequence joins TRBV2 and TRBJ2-7; 8 nucleotides line up with TRBD2. The V gene end was trimmed by 5 bases and the J gene end by 4 bases; junction bases not matched to a gene: 7. The CDR3 totals 14 residues. The germline CDR1 and CDR2 sequences are SNHLY and FYNNEI. Full variable domain (remainder filled in from reference TRBV2 and TRBJ2-7): EPEVTQTPSHQVTQMGQEVILRCVPISNHLYFYWYRQILGQKVEFLVSFYNNEISEKSEIFDDQFSVERPDGSNFTLKIRSTKLEDSAMYFCASSRIAGFYEQYFGPGTRLTVT.

The chain recombines TRBV7-9 with TRBJ2-6; D is perhaps TRBD1 (6 bases). Germline V gives CDR1 SEHNR, CDR2 FQNEAQ (reference sequence). The V and J ends lost 6 bases and 6 bases respectively, with 18 bases between them. The CDR3 consists of 16 residues. CDR3 sequence (DNA): TGTGCCAGCAGAACCGGCAGGGGCCAAGAGGCCAACGTCCTGACTTTC. As protein: CASRTGRGQEANVLTF.

The V call is TRBV18, the J call TRBJ1-5, with unresolved D. The CDR3 has 13 residues. V lost 3 bases and J 7 bases, leaving 10 bases between the germline ends. Germline V lookup: CDR1 KGHSH, CDR2 LQKENI. The CDR3 DNA follows: TGTGCCAGCTCACCGGCCGGGAACCAGCCCCAGCATTTT. This codes for CASSPAGNQPQHF.

The chain uses TRBV6-5 and TRBJ1-2; D possibly corresponds to TRBD1 (6 bases). Germline V CDR1 and CDR2: MNHEY, SVGAGI. The CDR3 has 12 amino acids. Deletions cut 6 bases from V and 8 bases from J, with 13 bases between. The CDR3 here is CASRNSRGGYTF. CDR3 in DNA: TGTGCCAGCAGGAATTCAAGGGGGGGCTACACCTTC.

This clone was picked up one time. At one of its ends the junction is not consistent with the germline gene, which may arise from a read error. This CDR3 reads CASSLAAEGAPYEQYF. CDR3 nucleotides: TGTGCCAGCAGCCTAGCGGCCGAGGGGGCCCCCTACGAGCAGTACTTC. The chain couples TRBV7-6 to TRBJ2-7; TRBD1 or TRBD2 may be the D gene (7 bases each). CDR1 SGHVS and CDR2 FNYEAQ come from the germline V gene. This CDR3 region has 16 residues.

The chain links TRBV7-9 to TRBJ1-1; D possibly corresponds to TRBD1 (6 bases). Trimming pared 1 base from V and 1 base from J, leaving 10 bases between. The germline V gene encodes CDR1 SEHNR and CDR2 FQNEAQ (reference sequence). The CDR3 runs to 15 residues. CDR3 sequence: CASSLEGRGNTEAFF. Here the CDR3 DNA reads TGTGCCAGCAGCTTAGAAGGCAGGGGGAACACTGAAGCTTTCTTT. Full variable domain (remainder filled in from reference TRBV7-9 and TRBJ1-1): DTGVSQNPRHKITKRGQNVTFRCDPISEHNRLYWYRQTLGQGPEFLTYFQNEAQLEKSRLLSDRFSAERPKGSFSTLEIQRTEQGDSAMYLCASSLEGRGNTEAFFGQGTRLTVV.

This clone showed up just a few times. CDR3 bases: TGTGCCAGCAGCGCACCGGGACAGGGTAACACCGGGGAGCTGTTTTTT. As protein: CASSAPGQGNTGELFF. The V and J genes are TRBV9 and TRBJ2-2, with 9 bases matching TRBD1. V was pared by 3 bases and J by 2 bases, with 5 bases of the junction left unmatched. Looked up from germline, CDR1 is SGDLS and CDR2 is YYNGEE. The CDR3 contains 16 residues.

The V gene is TRBV6-2 or TRBV6-3, the J gene TRBJ2-1, with no clear D. The V end was cut by 4 bases, the J end by 5 bases, with 18 bases between. Germline V gene lookup returns CDR1 MNHEY and CDR2 SVGEGT. CDR3 length: 16 residues. The CDR3 DNA reads as TGTGCCAGCAGTTCCCTGATAATAGGAGAAGACAATGAGCAGTTCTTC. Its protein product is CASSSLIIGEDNEQFF.

CDR3 sequence (DNA): TGCGCCAGCAGTGAGGCAGGACAGGGTGCGAACACTGAAGCTTTCTTT. Translating it yields CASSEAGQGANTEAFF. This chain links TRBV10-1 with TRBJ1-1, with 8 bases identical to TRBD1. Germline values: CDR1 WNHNN, CDR2 SYGVQD (reference sequence). The J segment lost 1 base and the V segment lost 2 bases, leaving 6 bases of the junction unmatched. The CDR3 is 16 amino acids.

V gene TRBV5-1 combines with J gene TRBJ2-7; TRBD2 aligns across 7 bases. The CDR3 extends over 15 amino acids. Germline-derived CDR1 and CDR2 are SGHRS and YFSETQ. The ends lost 4 bases at V and 2 bases at J; junction bases unmatched: 9. Here the CDR3 reads CASSDDVRGTYEQYF. In DNA, the CDR3 is TGCGCCAGCAGCGACGATGTGCGGGGGACCTACGAGCAGTACTTC. Complete variable domain (other parts from reference TRBV5-1 and TRBJ2-7): KAGVTQTPRYLIKTRGQQVTLSCSPISGHRSVSWYQQTPGQGLQFLFEYFSETQRNKGNFPGRFSGRQFSNSRSEMNVSTLELGDSALYLCASSDDVRGTYEQYFGPGTRLTVT.

This clone appeared once. The chain recombines TRBV11-1 with TRBJ1-1; D not resolved. Germline V gene sequence: CDR1 SGHAT, CDR2 FQDESV (reference sequence). This CDR3 contains 12 residues. V shed 4 bases and J shed 11 bases, with 14 bases lying between them. CDR3 sequence (DNA): TGTGCCAGCAGCTCTAACCAATTGAGGGCTTTCTTT. It encodes CASSSNQLRAFF. Variable domain in full (rest from reference TRBV11-1 and TRBJ1-1): EAEVAQSPRYKITEKSQAVAFWCDPISGHATLYWYRQILGQGPELLVQFQDESVVDDSQLPKDRFSAERLKGVDSTLKIQPAELGDSAMYLCASSSNQLRAFFGQGTRLTVV.

The rearrangement uses TRBV30 and TRBJ2-7, with 8 positions matching TRBD1. The CDR3 runs 14 residues. Per germline, CDR1 GTSNPN and CDR2 SVGIG (reference sequence). J was trimmed by 4 bases and V by 2 bases; bases with no gene match: 7. CDR3 DNA sequence: TGTGCCTGGAGTCTAGGACAGGGTCGGTACGAGCAGTACTTC. Amino acids: CAWSLGQGRYEQYF.

This chain connects TRBV24-1 to TRBJ1-5, with a weak D call TRBD1 (5 bases). The germline V and J ends were trimmed by 2 bases and 4 bases, with 11 bases remaining between them. Per the germline V gene, CDR1 is KGHDR and CDR2 is SFDVKD. This CDR3 has 15 amino acids. CDR3 nucleotides: TGTGCCACCAGTGATTCGCGACAGAAGAATCAGCCCCAGCATTTT. It is translated as CATSDSRQKNQPQHF.

This clone has just one count. This chain joins TRBV9 and TRBJ2-1; 10 bases align to TRBD1. The V gene's germline CDR1 is SGDLS and CDR2 YYNGEE. The CDR3 runs to 15 residues. J gave up 7 bases and V 4 bases, and 8 bases lay outside the gene matches. CDR3 in amino acids: CASSLDRGRVNEQFF. CDR3 sequence (DNA): TGTGCCAGCAGCCTCGACAGGGGGCGGGTGAATGAGCAGTTCTTC.

This sequence joins TRBV27 and TRBJ1-4, with D possibly TRBD1 on 5 matching bases. The V gene's germline CDR1 is MNHEY and CDR2 SMNVEV (reference sequence). Deletions cut 6 bases from V and 5 bases from J, with 16 bases between. This CDR3 region has 15 residues. The CDR3, as DNA: TGTGCCAGCAGGATCGGGGGTTTCCAAAATGAAAAACTGTTTTTT. It codes for CASRIGGFQNEKLFF.

The chain carries TRBV6-5 and TRBJ2-1, with a weak D call TRBD2 (5 bases). Per the germline V gene, CDR1 is MNHEY and CDR2 is SVGAGI. The CDR3 has 14 amino acids. Trimming left V 2 bases short and J 8 bases short, with 13 bases between. This chain's CDR3 is CASSYDLARDEQFF. CDR3 bases: TGTGCCAGCAGTTACGACCTAGCTAGGGATGAGCAGTTCTTC.

The chain has TRBV15 and TRBJ1-5, with a possible D match to TRBD1 (6 bases). Germline V gene data show CDR1 as LNHNV and CDR2 as YYDKDF (reference sequence). This CDR3 is 17 amino acids long. Between the trimmed V and J ends, which lost 3 bases and 5 bases, there was a span of 20 bases. The CDR3 sequence is CATSSSGAGEGHQPQHF. CDR3 in DNA: TGTGCCACCAGCAGTTCGGGGGCCGGGGAGGGACATCAGCCCCAGCATTTT. Using reference TRBV15 and TRBJ1-5 for the parts outside the CDR3, the full variable domain is DAMVIQNPRYQVTQFGKPVTLSCSQTLNHNVMYWYQQKSSQAPKLLFHYYDKDFNNEADTPDNFQSRRPNTSFCFLDIRSPGLGDTAMYLCATSSSGAGEGHQPQHFGDGTRLSIL.